The clone carrying this T cell receptor (beta chain) was picked up many times. The entry originates in a study of spatial heterogeneity in lung cancer. Study details: The average count in raw reads for each unique TCR and UMI combination exceeded 8.5 appearances.

Indicated time point: sample taken at primary tumor resection. Whole RNA from tumor, nontumor lung or frozen PBMC was sequenced unsorted. The donors, about 78 patients with untreated early-stage non-small cell lung cancer, provided the samples. CDR3 size: 14 residues. Trimming pared 3 bases from V and 7 bases from J, leaving 13 bases between. Germline V gene lookup returns CDR1 DFQATT and CDR2 SNEGSKA (reference sequence). Each CDR3 protein gets one entry after TCRdb re-called the 5' RACE reads with MiXCR. The table shows around 48,000 distinct CDR3 sequences, with roughly 5.7% occurring only once. This TCR derives from a male donor with early-stage non-small cell lung cancer. This chain joins TRBV20-1 and TRBJ1-6, with D maybe TRBD1 (5 bases). Sequences were derived from PBMCs, sampled at surgery. The CDR3 sequence: CSASLGVGNSPLHF. The DNA for the CDR3 is TGCAGTGCTAGTCTGGGGGTTGGCAATTCACCCCTCCACTTT.